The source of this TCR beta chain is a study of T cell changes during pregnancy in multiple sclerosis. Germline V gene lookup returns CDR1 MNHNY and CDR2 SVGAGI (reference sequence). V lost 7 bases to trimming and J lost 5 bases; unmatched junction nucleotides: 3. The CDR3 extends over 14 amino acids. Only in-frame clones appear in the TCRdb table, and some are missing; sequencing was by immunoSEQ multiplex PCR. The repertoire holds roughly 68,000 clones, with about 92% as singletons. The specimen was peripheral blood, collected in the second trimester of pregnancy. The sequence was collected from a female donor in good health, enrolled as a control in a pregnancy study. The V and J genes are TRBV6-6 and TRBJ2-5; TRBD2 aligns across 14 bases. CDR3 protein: CASTRLAGGETQYF. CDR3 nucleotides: TGTGCCAGCACACGACTAGCGGGAGGGGAGACCCAGTACTTC.